This is a list of T cell receptor beta chains from one sample in a study of OX40 agonist ivuxolimab in advanced cancers. TCRdb's table, derived via immunoSEQ multiplex PCR, lists solely in-frame clones and lacks some. Of approximately 47,000 clones in the sample, roughly 89% are singletons; the top ten hold about 9.3%. The sample consisted of CD4+ or CD8+ T cells sorted from blood, taken in a trial of the OX40 agonist ivuxolimab. These receptors came from an adult with an advanced solid tumor such as melanoma, head and neck, liver or kidney cancer. Both conserved end residues are part of each CDR3. Clone size is stated in some rows and not others, as once, few, many or a class when expanded.

j_call	v_call	clone_size	cdr3_aa
TRBJ1-1	TRBV4-1	-	CASSQEQGGNTEAFF
TRBJ2-1	TRBV14	-	CASSQVAGLAYNEQFF
TRBJ1-1	TRBV25-1	few	CASSPGGAAEAFF
TRBJ2-6	TRBV27	-	CASRAEDLGANVLTF
TRBJ2-7	TRBV27	-	CASSLNTYYEQYF
TRBJ2-3	TRBV29-1	-	CSVDREQGGTDTQYF
TRBJ1-5	TRBV4-2	-	CASSQDLYSNQPQHF
TRBJ2-3	TRBV7-9	few	CASAARPSTDTQYF
TRBJ2-7	TRBV28	-	CASSLLAGTYEQYF
TRBJ1-2	TRBV4-3	-	CASSQDPLDRGDGYTF
TRBJ2-2	TRBV6-5	-	CASSVGTVGTGELFF
TRBJ1-1	TRBV7-9	-	CASSLDLVGWTEAFF
TRBJ2-1	TRBV4-1	-	CASSPTSGEQFF
TRBJ1-2	TRBV19	-	CASGLPGQGADYGYTF
TRBJ1-1	TRBV4-1	-	CASSPGGLTGFPEAFF
TRBJ2-4	TRBV30	-	CAWSEQAQGIQYF
TRBJ1-6	TRBV5-1	-	CASNEVGQGALSPLHF
TRBJ1-4	TRBV13	-	CASSLFAGSNEKLFF
TRBJ2-7	TRBV29-1	-	CSVEGTSGRFYEQYF
TRBJ2-7	TRBV29-1	-	CSVEGVRQGSYEQYF
TRBJ2-1	TRBV23-1	-	CASSQTENRGTYNEQFF
TRBJ1-1	TRBV6-5	few	CASSYPPSEAFF
TRBJ1-3	TRBV4-3	once	CASSPDSYSGNTIYF
TRBJ2-1	TRBV4-2	-	CASSQQESWDTNEQFF
TRBJ2-7	TRBV6-5	-	CASSVGDSSSYEQYF
TRBJ1-2	TRBV30	few	CAWSVRQGDYGYTF
TRBJ1-2	TRBV4-1	-	CASSQVGTGIGYTF
TRBJ1-2	TRBV27	-	CASSLNLGTVPNYGYTF
TRBJ1-1	TRBV5-1	-	CASRDGQGSTEAFF
TRBJ2-2	TRBV9	-	CASSVEYHTGELFF
TRBJ2-1	TRBV13	-	CASSSTSGSYNEQFF
TRBJ2-7	TRBV27	-	CASWSGRAYEQYF
TRBJ2-1	TRBV30	-	CAWSSGQGAGEQFF
TRBJ1-2	TRBV5-8	-	CASSPHRVQGGYTF
TRBJ1-6	TRBV5-1	-	CASSFTYNSPLHF
TRBJ2-1	TRBV5-4	-	CASSSGNEQFF
TRBJ1-3	TRBV4-3	-	CASSQDGLSSGNTIYF
TRBJ2-1	TRBV18	-	CASSPIEAGANNEQFF
TRBJ2-5	TRBV7-8	-	CASGTSGQETQYF
TRBJ1-2	TRBV9	-	CASSHPPDGNYGYTF
TRBJ2-1	TRBV5-1	-	CASSSGQGADEQFF
TRBJ1-6	TRBV9	-	CASSETGRSSYNSPLHF
TRBJ2-3	TRBV5-1	-	CASRPTLDLDTQYF
TRBJ2-7	TRBV4-1	-	CASSQDLASKPYEQYF
TRBJ2-3	TRBV29-1	-	CSVTGTEQYF
TRBJ1-5	TRBV28	-	CASRVYSNQPQHF
TRBJ1-5	TRBV7-9	few	CASSPDRDSNQPQHF
TRBJ2-1	TRBV4-1	-	CASSPRGWVNEQFF
TRBJ2-7	TRBV5-6	-	CASSLAYSQQYF
TRBJ1-1	TRBV5-1	-	CASSHRDSGVNTEAFF
TRBJ2-5	TRBV12-5	once	CASGFSTRRGEETQYF
TRBJ2-5	TRBV7-9	-	CASPDSAEETQYF
TRBJ1-1	TRBV19	-	CASSIQGGTEAFF
TRBJ1-2	TRBV30	-	CAWSVGQGEYYGYTF
TRBJ2-7	TRBV9	-	CASSPGQGYEQYF
TRBJ2-7	TRBV19	medium-sized	CASSIGTVEQYF
TRBJ1-2	TRBV11-2	-	CASSLPGTGDYGYTF